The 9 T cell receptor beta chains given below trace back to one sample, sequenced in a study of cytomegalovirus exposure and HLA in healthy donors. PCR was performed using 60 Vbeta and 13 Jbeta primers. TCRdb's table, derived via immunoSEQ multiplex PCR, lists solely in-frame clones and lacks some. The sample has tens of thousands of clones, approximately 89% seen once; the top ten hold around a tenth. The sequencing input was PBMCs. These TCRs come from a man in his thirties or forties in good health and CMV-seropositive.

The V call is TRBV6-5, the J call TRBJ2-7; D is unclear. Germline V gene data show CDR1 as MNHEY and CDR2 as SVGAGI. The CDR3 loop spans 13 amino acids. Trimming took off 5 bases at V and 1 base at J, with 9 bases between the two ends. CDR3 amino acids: CASSHTESYEQYF. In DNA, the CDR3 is TGTGCCAGCAGTCACACAGAATCCTACGAGCAGTACTTC.

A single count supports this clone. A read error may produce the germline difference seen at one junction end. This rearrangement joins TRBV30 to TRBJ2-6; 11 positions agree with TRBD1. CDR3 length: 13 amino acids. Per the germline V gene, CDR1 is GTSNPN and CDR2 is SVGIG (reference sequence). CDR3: CAGQGAGANVPTF. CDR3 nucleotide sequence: TGTGCAGGACAGGGGGCCGGGGCCAACGTCCCGACTTTC.

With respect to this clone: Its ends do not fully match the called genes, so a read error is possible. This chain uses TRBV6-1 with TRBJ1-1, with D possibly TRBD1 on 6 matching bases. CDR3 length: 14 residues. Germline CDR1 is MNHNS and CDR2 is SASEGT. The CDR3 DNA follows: TGTGCCAGCAGGGAAGGACAGCCGAACACTGAAGCTTTCTTT. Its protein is CASREGQPNTEAFF.

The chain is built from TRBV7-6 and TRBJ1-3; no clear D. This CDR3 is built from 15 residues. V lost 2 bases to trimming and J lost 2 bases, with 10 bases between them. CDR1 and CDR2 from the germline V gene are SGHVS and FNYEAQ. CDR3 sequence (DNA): TGTGCCAGCAGCTTACCCTGGAGGGCTGGAAACACCATATATTTT. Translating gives CASSLPWRAGNTIYF.

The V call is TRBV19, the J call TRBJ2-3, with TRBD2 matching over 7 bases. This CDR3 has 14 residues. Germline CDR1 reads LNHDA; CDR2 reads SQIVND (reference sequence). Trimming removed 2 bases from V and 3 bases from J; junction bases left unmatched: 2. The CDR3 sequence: CASSISGKTDTQYF. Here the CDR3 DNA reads TGTGCCAGTAGTATAAGCGGGAAAACAGATACGCAGTATTTT.

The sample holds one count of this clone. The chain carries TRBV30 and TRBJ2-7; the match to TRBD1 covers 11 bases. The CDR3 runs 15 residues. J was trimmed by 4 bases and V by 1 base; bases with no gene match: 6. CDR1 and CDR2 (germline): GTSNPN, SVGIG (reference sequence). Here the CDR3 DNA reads TGTGCCTGGAGTGATACCGGGACAGGGGGTTACGAGCAGTACTTC. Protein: CAWSDTGTGGYEQYF.

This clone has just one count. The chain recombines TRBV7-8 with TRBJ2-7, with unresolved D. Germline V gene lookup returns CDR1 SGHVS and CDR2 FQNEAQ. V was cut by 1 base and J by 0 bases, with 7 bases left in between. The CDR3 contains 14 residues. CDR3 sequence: CASSLDRSSYEQYF. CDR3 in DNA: TGTGCCAGCAGCTTAGACAGATCCTCCTACGAGCAGTACTTC.

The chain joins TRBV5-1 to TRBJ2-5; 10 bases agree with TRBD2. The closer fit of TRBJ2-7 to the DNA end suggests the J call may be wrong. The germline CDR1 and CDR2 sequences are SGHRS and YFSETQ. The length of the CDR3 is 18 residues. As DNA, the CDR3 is TGCGCCAGCAGCTTGAGGCTAGCGGGAGCCCACATAGTCTACGAGCAGTACTTC. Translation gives CASSLRLAGAHIVYEQYF.

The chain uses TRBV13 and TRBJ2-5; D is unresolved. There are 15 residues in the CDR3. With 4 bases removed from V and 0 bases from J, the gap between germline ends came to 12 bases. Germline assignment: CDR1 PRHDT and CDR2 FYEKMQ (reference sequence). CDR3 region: CASSSSDGYQETQYF. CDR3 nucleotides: TGTGCCAGCAGCTCATCAGACGGGTACCAAGAGACCCAGTACTTC. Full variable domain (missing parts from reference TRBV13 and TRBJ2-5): AAGVIQSPRHLIKEKRETATLKCYPIPRHDTVYWYQQGPGQDPQFLISFYEKMQSDKGSIPDRFSAQQFSDYHSELNMSSLELGDSALYFCASSSSDGYQETQYFGPGTRLLVL.